This TCR beta chain was captured in a study of blood T cell repertoires in COVID-19. This CDR3 contains 14 residues. Germline assignment: CDR1 SGDLS and CDR2 YYNGEE. V shed 3 bases, J shed 6 bases, and the junction held 1 base outside the gene matches. Original handling: Reference gene primer amplification gave estimated nucleated cell counts. Assay: immunoSEQ multiplex PCR; the TCRdb copy retains only in-frame clones and omits some. The DNA gave D and trimming, while V, J and clone size come from that table. The sample has some 59,000 clones, about 88% seen once. The chain employs TRBV9 and TRBJ1-6, with TRBD1 identical over 9 bases. Sequencing used peripheral blood. The origin of this receptor is a man aged 55 to 70 with acute or convalescent COVID-19. The CDR3 DNA follows: TGTGCCAGCAGCGGACAGGGGGGTAATTCACCCCTCCACTTT. The encoded protein is CASSGQGGNSPLHF.